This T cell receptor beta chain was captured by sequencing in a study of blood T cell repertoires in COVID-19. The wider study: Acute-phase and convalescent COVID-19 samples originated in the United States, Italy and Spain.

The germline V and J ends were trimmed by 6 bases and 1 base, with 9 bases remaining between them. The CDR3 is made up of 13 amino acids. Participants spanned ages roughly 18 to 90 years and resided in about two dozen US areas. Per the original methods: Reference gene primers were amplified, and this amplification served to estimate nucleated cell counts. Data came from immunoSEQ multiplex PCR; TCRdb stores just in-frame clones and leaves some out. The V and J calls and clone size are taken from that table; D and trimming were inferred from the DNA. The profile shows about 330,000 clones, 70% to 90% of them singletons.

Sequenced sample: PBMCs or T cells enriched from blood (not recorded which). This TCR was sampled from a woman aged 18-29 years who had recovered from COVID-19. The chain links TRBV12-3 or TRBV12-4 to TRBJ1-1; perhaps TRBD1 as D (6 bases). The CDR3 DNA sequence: TGTGCCAGCAGCCAGGGACAGAACACTGAAGCTTTCTTT. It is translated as CASSQGQNTEAFF.